This TCR beta chain was profiled in a study of cytomegalovirus exposure and HLA in healthy donors. The study, taken as a whole, reports: Using the classifier, cytomegalovirus status was reportedly diagnosed with high specificity and sensitivity. In an earlier analysis, most TCR beta V segments were productive about 87% or about 30% of the time.

Primers for the PCR totalled 60 Vbeta and 13 Jbeta. Assay: immunoSEQ multiplex PCR; the TCRdb copy retains only in-frame clones and omits some. The sample carries about 110,000 clones, around four fifths recorded once. A remark on this clone: Its antigen is as yet unknown.

Between the trimmed V and J ends, which lost 4 bases and 4 bases, there was a span of 17 bases. This CDR3 is 16 amino acids long. In germline, CDR1 is SGHNT, CDR2 YYREEE (reference sequence). Specimen: PBMCs. This TCR was sampled from a woman aged 60-70 years in good health and CMV-seropositive. The chain is built from TRBV5-4 and TRBJ2-2; D ambiguous. The CDR3 region has the DNA TGTGCCAGCAGCCCGAGCGTTGCGTCCGGCACCGGGGAGCTGTTTTTT. It encodes CASSPSVASGTGELFF.